This entry lists 25 T cell receptor beta chains sequenced from one sample in a study of early T cells in non-severe SARS-CoV-2 infection. TCRdb re-called the 5' RACE reads through MiXCR, storing one row per CDR3 protein. The sample records about 39,000 distinct CDR3 sequences, roughly 5% being singletons. Sequencing was carried out using whole blood. All receptors come from an adult who was a healthcare worker with PCR-confirmed SARS-CoV-2 infection or an uninfected control (not recorded which).

The chain employs TRBV7-8 and TRBJ2-2; TRBD2 agrees at 16 bases. Per the germline V gene, CDR1 is SGHVS and CDR2 is FQNEAQ. This CDR3 is 16 amino acids long. J lost 6 bases, V lost 5 bases, and 3 bases had no gene match. The CDR3 DNA follows: TGTGCCAGCAGCCCGGGACTAGCGGGAGGGGCCGGGGAGCTGTTTTTT. The encoded protein is CASSPGLAGGAGELFF.

This clonotype showed up many times. The rearrangement links TRBV6-1 to TRBJ2-7; perhaps TRBD2 as D (5 bases). The germline V gene encodes CDR1 MNHNS and CDR2 SASEGT. Trimming removed 1 base at V and 4 bases at J, with 11 bases between. This CDR3 has 14 amino acids. The CDR3 bases are TGTGCCAGCAGTGAAGGCCTAGCCCTGTACGAGCAGTACTTC. Its protein product is CASSEGLALYEQYF.

The table lists this clonotype with many counts. DNA for the CDR3: TGTGCCAGCAGTCCGCCGCGCGATGAGCAGTTCTTC. This codes for CASSPPRDEQFF. This chain connects TRBV7-2 to TRBJ2-1; D is undetermined. V lost 6 bases and J 8 bases, leaving 11 bases between the germline ends. The CDR3 contains 12 residues. The germline V gene has CDR1 SGHTA and CDR2 FQGNSA.

This clonotype was found many times. V and J are TRBV7-3 and TRBJ2-2; D assignment may be TRBD1 or TRBD2 (5 bases each). This CDR3 has 15 residues. Germline V gives CDR1 SGHTA, CDR2 FQGTGA. Trimming stripped 1 base from V and 5 bases from J, with 11 bases between. The CDR3 here is CASSLIGGTTGELFF. DNA of the CDR3: TGTGCCAGCAGCTTAATTGGGGGAACAACCGGGGAGCTGTTTTTT. Supplemented by reference TRBV7-3 and TRBJ2-2, the full variable domain reads GAGVSQTPSNKVTEKGKYVELRCDPISGHTALYWYRQSLGQGPEFLIYFQGTGAADDSGLPNDRFFAVRPEGSVSTLKIQRTERGDSAVYLCASSLIGGTTGELFFGEGSRLTVL.

This clonotype appeared many times. V is TRBV20-1 and J is TRBJ2-3; D unclear. The CDR3 consists of 13 residues. Germline assignment: CDR1 DFQATT and CDR2 SNEGSKA (reference sequence). The ends were cut back, 3 bases at V and 2 bases at J, with 9 bases in the middle. CDR3 region: CSARDGLTDTQYF. CDR3 DNA: TGCAGTGCTAGGGACGGGCTCACAGATACGCAGTATTTT.

This clonotype was seen ten or more times. CDR3 sequence: CASSQGGPLREQYF. The CDR3, as DNA: TGCGCCAGCAGCCAAGGTGGCCCCTTACGGGAGCAGTACTTC. This chain connects TRBV4-3 to TRBJ2-7; D not resolved. The germline V gene encodes CDR1 LGHNA and CDR2 YSLEER. The CDR3 sequence is 14 residues long. V was pared by 1 base and J by 7 bases, with 14 bases between.

This chain joins TRBV29-1 and TRBJ2-7; TRBD1 matches at 10 bases. The ends lost 3 bases at V and 7 bases at J; junction bases unmatched: 6. The length of the CDR3 is 13 residues. Per germline, CDR1 SQVTM and CDR2 ANQGSEA. The chain's CDR3 is CSVDQDRGGEQYF. CDR3 DNA sequence: TGCAGCGTTGATCAGGACAGGGGGGGTGAGCAGTACTTC.

Ten or more counts support this clonotype. The chain recombines TRBV6-1 with TRBJ2-6; possibly TRBD1 for D (5 bases). CDR1 and CDR2 from the germline V gene are MNHNS and SASEGT. Trimming removed 3 bases from V and 2 bases from J, with 11 bases in between. CDR3 length: 16 amino acids. The CDR3 DNA follows: TGTGCCAGCAGTGATGCCATCAGGGCTGGGGCCAACGTCCTGACTTTC. Protein: CASSDAIRAGANVLTF.

This clonotype was recorded many times. In nucleotides, the CDR3 is TGCGCCAGCAGCTTTGCGGACAACACAGATACGCAGTATTTT. Its protein is CASSFADNTDTQYF. The rearrangement joins TRBV5-1 to TRBJ2-3; possible D gene TRBD1, 5 bases. V was trimmed by 2 bases and J by 2 bases, leaving 9 bases between them. Germline V CDR1 and CDR2: SGHRS, YFSETQ. This CDR3 spans 14 amino acids.

This clonotype was recorded at least ten times. V gene TRBV7-6 combines with J gene TRBJ2-2; TRBD2 matches 10 bases. Germline V gene sequence: CDR1 SGHVS, CDR2 FNYEAQ. The CDR3 loop spans 15 amino acids. The V and J ends lost 3 bases and 13 bases, in that order; junction bases with no gene match: 11. CDR3 loop: CASSFFTGTSERLFF. For the CDR3, the DNA is TGTGCCAGCAGCTTCTTTACCGGGACTAGCGAGAGGCTGTTTTTT.

This clonotype was recorded many times. The chain uses TRBV6-5 and TRBJ2-6; D unresolved. From germline, CDR1 is MNHEY and CDR2 SVGAGI. The CDR3 has 15 amino acids. The V end was cut by 5 bases, the J end by 0 bases, with 8 bases between. In nucleotides, the CDR3 is TGTGCCAGCAGTCTAGGCCACTCTGGGGCCAACGTCCTGACTTTC. It specifies CASSLGHSGANVLTF.

This clonotype was counted many times. The rearrangement links TRBV7-6 to TRBJ2-1; 7 nucleotides match TRBD1. Germline V gene data show CDR1 as SGHVS and CDR2 as FNYEAQ. V lost 3 bases and J lost 3; bases outside the gene matches: 8. The CDR3 runs to 16 residues. The CDR3 is CASSFEVGTDYNEQFF. The CDR3 region has the DNA TGTGCCAGCAGCTTTGAGGTTGGGACAGACTACAATGAGCAGTTCTTC. Full variable domain (rest looked up from reference TRBV7-6 and TRBJ2-1): GAGVSQSPRYKVTKRGQDVALRCDPISGHVSLYWYRQALGQGPEFLTYFNYEAQQDKSGLPNDRFSAERPEGSISTLTIQRTEQRDSAMYRCASSFEVGTDYNEQFFGPGTRLTVL.

This clonotype occurred a few times. This chain joins TRBV7-8 and TRBJ2-6, with 8 positions matching TRBD1. CDR1 is SGHVS and CDR2 is FQNEAQ in the germline V gene. This CDR3 has 16 residues. V shed 5 bases and J 0 bases; nucleotides not matched to a gene: 3. CDR3 protein: CASSQGANSGANVLTF. In DNA, the CDR3 is TGTGCCAGCAGCCAGGGGGCCAACTCTGGGGCCAACGTCCTGACTTTC.

This clonotype was observed a handful of times. This rearrangement joins TRBV20-1 to TRBJ1-2, with TRBD1 as a possible D gene (5 bases). The V gene lost 3 bases and the J gene lost 0 bases, with 8 bases spanning the gap. The CDR3 contains 13 residues. Germline values: CDR1 DFQATT, CDR2 SNEGSKA (reference sequence). The CDR3 bases are TGCAGTGCTAGTGAACAGGCTAACTATGGCTACACCTTC. Protein sequence: CSASEQANYGYTF.

Many counts were recorded for this clonotype. This chain links TRBV20-1 with TRBJ1-2; 7 bases match TRBD1. Trimming removed 6 bases from V and 2 bases from J; junction bases left unmatched: 0. The CDR3 sequence is 11 residues long. Germline V gene lookup returns CDR1 DFQATT and CDR2 SNEGSKA (reference sequence). Written as DNA, the CDR3 is TGCAGTGCGACAGGGAACTATGGCTACACCTTC. Translated, it gives CSATGNYGYTF.

Note on this clonotype: A much larger clone sits a single nucleotide away, making a read error possible. V usage is TRBV20-1 and J usage is TRBJ1-5; D perhaps matches TRBD1 (6 bases). CDR3 length: 14 residues. Trimming took off 6 bases at V and 5 bases at J, with 17 bases between the two ends. Germline CDR1 reads DFQATT; CDR2 reads SNEGSKA (reference sequence). The CDR3 protein is CSAQDRRGYQPQHF. The CDR3 DNA sequence: TGCAGTGCGCAAGACAGGAGGGGCTATCAGCCCCAGCATTTT.

The chain carries TRBV28 and TRBJ2-1; the D gene is possibly TRBD1 (6 bases). The germline V gene encodes CDR1 MDHEN and CDR2 SYDVKM. V dropped 6 bases and J dropped 3 bases, with 21 bases sitting between them. The CDR3 totals 17 residues. The CDR3 region is CASRYNMDRALYNEQFF. CDR3 nucleotide sequence: TGTGCCAGCAGGTACAACATGGACAGAGCACTCTACAATGAGCAGTTCTTC. Variable domain in full (rest from reference TRBV28 and TRBJ2-1): DVKVTQSSRYLVKRTGEKVFLECVQDMDHENMFWYRQDPGLGLRLIYFSYDVKMKEKGDIPEGYSVSREKKERFSLILESASTNQTSMYLCASRYNMDRALYNEQFFGPGTRLTVL.

This clonotype came up many times. In DNA, the CDR3 is TGTGCCAGCAGCTTAGAGCGGACAGGGGGTGGCTACACCTTC. As protein: CASSLERTGGGYTF. The V call is TRBV7-9, the J call TRBJ1-2; 10 bases line up with TRBD1. J lost 7 bases, V lost 1 base, and 3 bases had no gene match. The germline V gene has CDR1 SEHNR and CDR2 FQNEAQ (reference sequence). CDR3 size: 14 residues.

A few counts support this clonotype. V is TRBV7-6 and J is TRBJ2-7; D is possibly TRBD1 or TRBD2 (6 bases each). Trimming took off 5 bases at V and 0 bases at J, with 14 bases between the two ends. Germline-derived CDR1 and CDR2 are SGHVS and FNYEAQ. CDR3 length equals 15 residues. The CDR3 DNA sequence: TGTGCCAGCAGCGAAGGGGGGCGGACCTCCTACGAGCAGTACTTC. Its translation is CASSEGGRTSYEQYF.

The chain is built from TRBV19 and TRBJ1-6, with a weak D call TRBD1 (5 bases). Per the germline V gene, CDR1 is LNHDA and CDR2 is SQIVND (reference sequence). The CDR3 runs to 18 residues. Trimming left V 0 bases short and J 0 bases short, with 12 bases between. The DNA of the CDR3 is TGTGCCAGTAGTATAGATGACAGCGAAAGCTCCTATAATTCACCCCTCCACTTT. Amino acid sequence: CASSIDDSESSYNSPLHF.

The chain is built from TRBV12-3 or TRBV12-4 and TRBJ1-1; D may be TRBD1 (6 bases). Trimming pared 3 bases from V and 9 bases from J, leaving 11 bases between. The CDR3 totals 12 residues. The CDR3 DNA sequence: TGTGCCAGCAGTTTTACGGGGGGCAAAGCTTTCTTT. This encodes CASSFTGGKAFF.

This clonotype was counted many times. The chain couples TRBV12-3 or TRBV12-4 to TRBJ2-6, with no clear D. V shed 4 bases and J shed 1 base, with 8 bases lying between them. CDR3 size: 15 residues. For the CDR3, the DNA is TGTGCCAGCAGTTACTTCGTTTCTGGGGCCAACGTCCTGACTTTC. Its protein is CASSYFVSGANVLTF.

V is TRBV15 and J is TRBJ2-5; D may match TRBD1 or TRBD2 (5 bases each). CDR3 size: 16 residues. Germline loops: CDR1 LNHNV, CDR2 YYDKDF (reference sequence). With 1 base removed from V and 2 bases from J, the gap between germline ends came to 14 bases. The CDR3 nucleotides are TGTGCCACCAGCAGAGGGGACGGACCAACTCAAGAGACCCAGTACTTC. This codes for CATSRGDGPTQETQYF.

This chain uses TRBV5-8 with TRBJ2-6; unclear D gene. The CDR3 has 16 amino acids. Germline V gene lookup returns CDR1 SGHTS and CDR2 YDEGEE. The germline V and J ends were trimmed by 1 base and 1 base, with 9 bases remaining between them. The CDR3 here is CASSLRATSGANVLTF. The CDR3 DNA reads as TGTGCCAGCAGCTTGCGGGCGACATCTGGGGCCAACGTCCTGACTTTC.

Ten or more counts support this clonotype. The CDR3: CASSFQAGWDNQPQHF. In nucleotides, the CDR3 is TGTGCCAGCAGTTTCCAGGCAGGGTGGGACAATCAGCCCCAGCATTTT. This chain links TRBV28 with TRBJ1-5, with D possibly matching TRBD1 (5 bases). The CDR3 length is 16 residues. CDR1 is MDHEN and CDR2 is SYDVKM in the germline V gene. The V end was cut by 3 bases, the J end by 3 bases, with 15 bases between. Variable domain in full (rest from reference TRBV28 and TRBJ1-5): DVKVTQSSRYLVKRTGEKVFLECVQDMDHENMFWYRQDPGLGLRLIYFSYDVKMKEKGDIPEGYSVSREKKERFSLILESASTNQTSMYLCASSFQAGWDNQPQHFGDGTRLSIL.